This entry features one TCR beta chain sequence. Its specificity is unknown. The record originates from a study of monozygotic twins with inflammatory bowel disease. Making cDNA involved eight separate reactions per sample. Following a re-call of the 5' RACE reads, TCRdb has one entry per CDR3 protein and lacks DNA. This repertoire includes approximately 340,000 distinct CDR3 sequences. Study-level points and caveats: Clonotype overlap with others was lower in IBD patients than in healthy twins, a difference that was greatest with disease activity. A lone strong IBD-associated signal or clonotype found no support.

Germline V gene lookup returns CDR1 KGHSH and CDR2 LQKENI. The CDR3 consists of 14 residues. This TCR derives from a human donor with ulcerative colitis or Crohn's disease, or a healthy co-twin of an affected twin (not recorded which). This sequence joins TRBV18 and TRBJ2-7. The sequenced material came from blood. The CDR3 loop is CASSPRQSSYEQYF.